Listed below are T cell receptor beta chains from one sample, sequenced in a study of T cell repertoires in cytomegalovirus infection. Each CDR3 protein is one row after TCRdb ran MiXCR on the reads. This table holds more than 400,000 distinct CDR3 sequences, about a quarter found once. The sequencing input was PBMCs. The receptors were sampled from a human donor in good health (CMV status not recorded). Some clones in this sample may be carry-over from other donors' samples. Both conserved end residues are part of each CDR3. D genes are given only for firm matches. A row's size may be missing; if present it is once, few, many or a size class.

abundance	v_gene	d_gene	j_gene	CDR3aa	CDR3nt
NA	TRBV7-9	NA	TRBJ1-2	CASSYYQAAYGYNF	TGTGCCAGCAGCTACTACCAGGCAGCCTATGGCTACAACTTC
few	TRBV12-3/TRBV12-4	NA	TRBJ2-5	CASSLGGGGKTQYF	TGTGCCAGCAGTTTAGGGGGAGGAGGAAAGACCCAGTACTTC
few	TRBV20-1	NA	TRBJ2-1	CSARYPAHYEQFF	TGCAGTGCTAGATACCCAGCTCACTATGAGCAGTTCTTC
NA	TRBV7-8	NA	TRBJ2-1	CASSLGRLNEQFF	TGTGCCAGCAGCTTGGGACGGTTAAATGAGCAGTTCTTC
NA	TRBV9	NA	TRBJ1-2	CASSPPGQDGYTF	TGTGCCAGCAGCCCTCCGGGACAAGATGGCTACACCTTC
NA	TRBV7-8	NA	TRBJ1-5	CASSYSGRQGSNQPQHF	TGTGCCAGCAGCTACTCCGGGAGGCAGGGAAGCAATCAGCCCCAGCATTTT
NA	TRBV19	NA	TRBJ1-1	CASSTGWAGNTEAFF	TGTGCCAGTAGTACCGGGTGGGCTGGAAACACTGAAGCTTTCTTT
few	TRBV6-1	NA	TRBJ2-5	CASSREGASKTQYF	TGTGCCAGCAGTCGGGAGGGGGCGAGTAAGACCCAGTACTTC
NA	TRBV18	NA	TRBJ1-4	CASSPPTREKLFF	TGTGCCAGCTCACCACCTACTCGGGAAAAACTGTTTTTT
NA	TRBV7-6	NA	TRBJ2-2	CASSSPRRAAGELFF	TGTGCCAGCAGCTCCCCCCGGAGGGCTGCCGGGGAGCTGTTTTTT
NA	TRBV20-1	NA	TRBJ1-4	CSGRQGGEKLFF	TGCAGTGGCCGCCAGGGAGGGGAAAAACTGTTTTTT
NA	TRBV7-9	TRBD1	TRBJ2-3	CASSLDRGRDTQYF	TGTGCCAGCAGCTTAGACAGGGGACGAGATACGCAGTATTTT
few	TRBV7-9	NA	TRBJ1-1	CASSVYRTTPRDTEAFF	TGTGCCAGCAGCGTGTACCGGACAACGCCCCGTGACACTGAAGCTTTCTTT
many	TRBV7-2	NA	TRBJ2-3	CASRTDTQYF	TGTGCCAGTCGGACAGATACGCAGTATTTT
many	TRBV7-2	NA	TRBJ2-7	CASSSLTLAEQYF	TGTGCCAGCAGCTCCCTCACCCTGGCCGAGCAGTACTTC
NA	TRBV7-9	NA	TRBJ1-6	CASSSNHRDLGRSPLHF	TGTGCCAGCAGCTCAAACCACCGGGATCTTGGGCGTTCACCCCTCCACTTT
few	TRBV15	NA	TRBJ1-2	CATSRKLNYGYTF	TGTGCCACCAGTCGTAAGCTTAACTATGGCTACACCTTC
NA	TRBV5-5	NA	TRBJ2-1	CASSLRQVYRDEQFF	TGTGCCAGCAGCTTGCGACAGGTTTACAGGGATGAGCAGTTCTTC
few	TRBV12-3/TRBV12-4	TRBD2	TRBJ2-1	CASSLAGGTKIYNEQFF	TGTGCCAGCAGTTTGGCGGGAGGGACGAAAATCTACAATGAGCAGTTCTTC
few	TRBV24-1	NA	TRBJ2-1	CATSLTGSYNEQFF	TGTGCCACCAGTTTGACGGGATCCTACAATGAGCAGTTCTTC
NA	TRBV20-1	NA	TRBJ1-2	CSASLGGVGGYTF	TGCAGTGCTAGTCTTGGGGGTGTGGGTGGCTACACCTTC
few	TRBV7-9	TRBD1	TRBJ2-5	CASSSDRAKTQYF	TGTGCCAGCAGCTCCGACAGGGCCAAGACCCAGTACTTC
NA	TRBV27	NA	TRBJ2-6	CASSLSRTGLSGANVLTF	TGTGCCAGCAGTCTGTCCCGGACCGGTCTCTCTGGGGCCAACGTCCTGACTTTC
NA	TRBV4-3	NA	TRBJ1-5	CASSQDPQENQPQHF	TGCGCCAGCAGCCAAGATCCTCAGGAAAATCAGCCCCAGCATTTT
few	TRBV12-3/TRBV12-4	NA	TRBJ2-7	CASSLPRVGGPYEQYF	TGTGCCAGCAGCCTTCCCCGGGTGGGGGGACCCTACGAGCAGTACTTC
many	TRBV7-2	TRBD2	TRBJ2-1	CASSLGLAANEQFF	TGTGCCAGCAGCCTAGGACTAGCAGCCAATGAGCAGTTCTTC
NA	TRBV19	NA	TRBJ1-2	CASRYGSGYTF	TGTGCCAGTAGGTATGGGAGCGGCTACACCTTC
NA	TRBV20-1	NA	TRBJ1-3	CSVAPRNTIYF	TGCAGTGTCGCACCTCGAAACACCATATATTTT
NA	TRBV9	NA	TRBJ1-5	CASSHPTGRNQPQHF	TGTGCCAGCAGCCATCCTACGGGAAGGAATCAGCCCCAGCATTTT
NA	TRBV10-3	NA	TRBJ1-1	CAIHPERNTEAFF	TGTGCCATTCATCCAGAAAGGAACACTGAAGCTTTCTTT
few	TRBV5-4	NA	TRBJ2-3	CASSYRDTTDTQYF	TGTGCCAGCAGCTACCGGGATACCACAGATACGCAGTATTTT
NA	TRBV29-1	TRBD1	TRBJ2-1	CSVEDRRQGAYNEQFF	TGCAGCGTTGAAGATAGAAGGCAGGGGGCCTACAATGAGCAGTTCTTC
NA	TRBV6-2/TRBV6-3	NA	TRBJ2-1	CASSYEGRPPRGEQFF	TGTGCCAGCAGTTACGAGGGTAGGCCTCCCCGGGGTGAGCAGTTCTTC
NA	TRBV27	NA	TRBJ1-1	CASSLRGSPEAFF	TGTGCCAGCAGTTTAAGGGGATCGCCTGAAGCTTTCTTT
few	TRBV7-9	NA	TRBJ2-1	CASSSGTRRPNEQFF	TGTGCCAGCAGTTCCGGGACCCGGAGACCCAATGAGCAGTTCTTC
once	TRBV20-1	NA	TRBJ2-3	CSARGRLSTDTQYF	TGCAGTGCTAGAGGACGGCTTAGCACAGATACGCAGTATTTT
NA	TRBV9	TRBD2	TRBJ2-2	CASSVGLAGNTGELFF	TGTGCCAGCAGCGTAGGACTAGCGGGGAACACCGGGGAGCTGTTTTTT
NA	TRBV28	TRBD1	TRBJ2-7	CASSAPLTGRREYF	TGTGCCAGCAGTGCACCACTGACAGGGCGGAGAGAGTACTTC
NA	TRBV12-3/TRBV12-4	NA	TRBJ1-5	CASSFQPGHQPQHF	TGTGCCAGCAGTTTTCAGCCAGGCCATCAGCCCCAGCATTTT
few	TRBV4-2	TRBD2	TRBJ2-7	CASSQDSSGAYEQYF	TGTGCCAGCAGCCAAGATTCTAGCGGAGCCTACGAGCAGTACTTC
few	TRBV5-6	TRBD2	TRBJ2-2	CASSPRSSGRLLNTGELFF	TGTGCCAGCAGCCCGAGATCTAGCGGGAGGTTGTTGAACACCGGGGAGCTGTTTTTT
NA	TRBV5-1	NA	TRBJ1-5	CASSLDTNSNQPQHF	TGCGCCAGCAGCTTGGACACAAATAGCAATCAGCCCCAGCATTTT
NA	TRBV6-6	TRBD2	TRBJ2-5	CASSYLTGTSGRGPQYF	TGTGCCAGCAGTTACTTAACCGGGACTAGCGGGAGGGGGCCCCAGTACTTC
NA	TRBV20-1	TRBD2	TRBJ2-3	CSASLAATDTQYF	TGCAGTGCTTCACTAGCGGCCACAGATACGCAGTATTTT